The sequence of this TCR beta chain was determined in a study of CD8+CD57+ T cells in acquired aplastic anemia. Study results and caveats: Statistical testing detected no significant gap in CD8+ Simpson's diversity between patients and controls.

For CDR3 and TCR beta VDJ profiling, genomic DNA was the template used. TCRdb reprocessed the reads with MiXCR, giving one entry per CDR3 protein. In the table there are approximately 220,000 distinct CDR3 sequences, roughly 53% of which are singletons. Selection for sequencing was limited to patients who had shown CD8+CD57+ cell expansion by flow cytometry. This CDR3 is built from 11 residues. Deletions cut 7 bases from V and 10 bases from J, with 14 bases between. CDR1 is SQVTM and CDR2 is ANQGSEA in the germline V gene. Details on this clonotype: The antigen is unknown.

The V gene is TRBV29-1, the J gene TRBJ2-1; tentative D call: TRBD2 (5 bases). This receptor was obtained from a human donor with aplastic anemia. Sequencing was carried out using sorted CD4+, CD8+, or CD8+CD57+ T cells (not recorded which) from PBMCs. This CDR3 reads CSGAEGYEQFF. The CDR3 DNA is TGCAGCGGGGCCGAGGGCTACGAGCAGTTCTTC.